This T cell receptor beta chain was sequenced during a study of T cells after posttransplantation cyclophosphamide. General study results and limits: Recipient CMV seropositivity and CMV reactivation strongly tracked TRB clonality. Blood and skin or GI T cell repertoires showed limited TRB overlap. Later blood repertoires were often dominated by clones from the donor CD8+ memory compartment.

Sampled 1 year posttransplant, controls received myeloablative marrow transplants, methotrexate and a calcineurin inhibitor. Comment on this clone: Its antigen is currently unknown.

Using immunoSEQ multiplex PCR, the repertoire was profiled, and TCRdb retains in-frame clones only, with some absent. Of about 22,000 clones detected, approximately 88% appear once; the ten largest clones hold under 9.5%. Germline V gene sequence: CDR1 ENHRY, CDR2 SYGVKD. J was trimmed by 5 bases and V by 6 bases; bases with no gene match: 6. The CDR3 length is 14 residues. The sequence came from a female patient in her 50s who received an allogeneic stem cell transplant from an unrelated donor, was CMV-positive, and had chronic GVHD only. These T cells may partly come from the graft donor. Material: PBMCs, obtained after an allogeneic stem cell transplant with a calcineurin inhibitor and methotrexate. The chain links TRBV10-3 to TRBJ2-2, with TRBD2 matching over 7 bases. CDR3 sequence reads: CAISEGGPTGELFF. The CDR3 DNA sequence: TGTGCCATCAGCGAGGGAGGGCCGACCGGGGAGCTGTTTTTT.